This TCR beta chain is from a study of cytomegalovirus exposure and HLA in healthy donors. Study outcomes and limitations: A few CMV-associated chains were confirmed in vitro to be specific for CMV antigens.

Turning to this clone: Antigen specificity is unknown.

Vbeta (60) and Jbeta (13) primers were used in the PCR. Clones were sequenced by immunoSEQ multiplex PCR, and TCRdb holds only the in-frame ones, with some missing. The repertoire has under 200,000 clones, about 80% of them found once; the top ten carry approximately 1.2%. The CDR3 covers 14 residues. V shed 3 bases and J shed 6 bases, with 11 bases lying between them. In germline, CDR1 is SGHTA, CDR2 FQGTGA. What was sequenced was PBMCs. The chain is built from TRBV7-3 and TRBJ2-2; possible D gene TRBD2, 6 bases. This clonotype was sampled from a man aged 25-45 years in good health and CMV-seronegative. Here the CDR3 DNA reads TGTGCCAGCAGCTTTGGAGGGATCGCCGGGGAGCTGTTTTTT. Translation gives CASSFGGIAGELFF.